In its sample, the clone carrying this TCR beta chain was seen a few times. Regarding treatment: about 20 received Ad26.COV2.S at low or high dose, single or two shots; 5 received placebo; per-sample allocation not given. Following the first vaccine or placebo injection, samples were taken on day 63. Here immunoSEQ multiplex PCR was the method, and the copy in TCRdb shows in-frame clones only, minus some. The sample has some 420,000 clones; around nine tenths are singletons. V shed 2 bases and J 0 bases; nucleotides not matched to a gene: 1. The CDR3 covers 16 residues. CDR1 is SGHTA, CDR2 FQGNSA, per germline. The data belong to a study of Ad26.COV2.S vaccination and SARS-CoV-2 variants. At the level of the study: This donor came from the COV1001 trial of Ad26.COV2.S. Once or twice, 56 days apart, Ad26.COV2.S was delivered intramuscularly.

The chain employs TRBV7-2 and TRBJ2-1; 10 nucleotides line up with TRBD2. The starting material was peripheral blood, obtained in a trial of Ad26.COV2.S vaccine versus placebo. This receptor was taken from a person aged 18-60 years who received the Ad26.COV2.S COVID-19 vaccine or a placebo. CDR3 residues: CASSLLAGASYNEQFF. The CDR3 DNA is TGTGCCAGCAGCTTACTAGCGGGGGCCTCCTACAATGAGCAGTTCTTC.